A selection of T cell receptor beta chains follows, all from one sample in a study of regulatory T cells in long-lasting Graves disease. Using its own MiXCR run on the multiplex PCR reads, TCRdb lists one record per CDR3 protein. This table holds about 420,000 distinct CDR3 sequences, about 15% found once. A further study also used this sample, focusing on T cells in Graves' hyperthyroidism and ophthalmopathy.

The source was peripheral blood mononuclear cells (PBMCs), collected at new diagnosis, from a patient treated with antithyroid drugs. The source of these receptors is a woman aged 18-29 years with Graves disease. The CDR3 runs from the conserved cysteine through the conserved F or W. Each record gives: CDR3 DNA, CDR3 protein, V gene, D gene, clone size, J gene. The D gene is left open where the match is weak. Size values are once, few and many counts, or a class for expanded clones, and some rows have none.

CDR3 DNA: TGTGCCAGCAGCTCAAGACAGAGCACAGATACGCAGTATTTT
CDR3 protein: CASSSRQSTDTQYF
V gene: TRBV5-6
D gene: -
clone size: many
J gene: TRBJ2-3

CDR3 DNA: TGTGCCTGGAGTGTACTTAGAAAAGAGACCCAGTACTTC
CDR3 protein: CAWSVLRKETQYF
V gene: TRBV30
D gene: -
clone size: many
J gene: TRBJ2-5

CDR3 DNA: TGCAGTGCTAGAGGGTCCAGCGGGAGGTTGCGCACCGGGGAGCTGTTTTTT
CDR3 protein: CSARGSSGRLRTGELFF
V gene: TRBV20-1
D gene: TRBD2
clone size: few
J gene: TRBJ2-2

CDR3 DNA: TGTGCCAGCAGCCCTCCAGGGGACCCGGACGGCTACACCTTC
CDR3 protein: CASSPPGDPDGYTF
V gene: TRBV7-9
D gene: -
clone size: few
J gene: TRBJ1-2

CDR3 DNA: TGTGCCAGCAGCTTAGGACGGGCCACTGAAGCTTTCTTT
CDR3 protein: CASSLGRATEAFF
V gene: TRBV7-6
D gene: -
clone size: many
J gene: TRBJ1-1

CDR3 DNA: TGCGCCAGCAGCCAAGCCGCGGGAGTTGACACGCAGTATTTT
CDR3 protein: CASSQAAGVDTQYF
V gene: TRBV4-1
D gene: TRBD2
clone size: few
J gene: TRBJ2-3

CDR3 DNA: TGTGCCAGCCGAACAGACAGGGTGAGCGGCTACACCTTC
CDR3 protein: CASRTDRVSGYTF
V gene: TRBV12-3/TRBV12-4
D gene: TRBD1
clone size: many
J gene: TRBJ1-2

CDR3 DNA: TGTGCCAGCAGAGGCCGGGACAGGGTCAATCAGCCCCAGCATTTT
CDR3 protein: CASRGRDRVNQPQHF
V gene: TRBV6-1
D gene: TRBD1
clone size: many
J gene: TRBJ1-5

CDR3 DNA: TGTGCCAGCAGCGTTACTAGCGGGGACTACGAGCAGTACTTC
CDR3 protein: CASSVTSGDYEQYF
V gene: TRBV9
D gene: TRBD2
clone size: many
J gene: TRBJ2-7

CDR3 DNA: TGTGCCAGCAGCTTAGGTGGGAGAGAGTACGAGCAGTACTTC
CDR3 protein: CASSLGGREYEQYF
V gene: TRBV7-3
D gene: -
clone size: -
J gene: TRBJ2-7

CDR3 DNA: TGTGCCAGCAACCCCAGGGAAAATCGTCAGCCCCAGCATTTT
CDR3 protein: CASNPRENRQPQHF
V gene: TRBV2
D gene: -
clone size: many
J gene: TRBJ1-5

CDR3 DNA: TGCGCCAGCAGCTTGGAGGCTGGGGCGTCTAGCAATCAGCCCCAGCATTTT
CDR3 protein: CASSLEAGASSNQPQHF
V gene: TRBV5-1
D gene: -
clone size: -
J gene: TRBJ1-5

CDR3 DNA: TGCAGCGTACTCCGGGACAGGACTACGTACGAGCAGTACTTC
CDR3 protein: CSVLRDRTTYEQYF
V gene: TRBV29-1
D gene: TRBD1
clone size: many
J gene: TRBJ2-7

CDR3 DNA: TGTGCCAGCAGCTCACGGACAGGGGGAAAGAATTCACCCCTCCACTTT
CDR3 protein: CASSSRTGGKNSPLHF
V gene: TRBV7-2
D gene: TRBD1
clone size: many
J gene: TRBJ1-6

CDR3 DNA: TGTGCCAGCAGTTTAGGGTCAGGGGTAGGAAACACCATATATTTT
CDR3 protein: CASSLGSGVGNTIYF
V gene: TRBV27
D gene: -
clone size: few
J gene: TRBJ1-3

CDR3 DNA: TGCGCCAGCAGCTTGGCCGTGAGGGTAGCGGGAGGGCCCAATACGCAGTATTTT
CDR3 protein: CASSLAVRVAGGPNTQYF
V gene: TRBV5-1
D gene: TRBD2
clone size: many
J gene: TRBJ2-3

CDR3 DNA: TGTGCCACCAGTGATTTAGGGTCCCCCACCGGGGAGCTGTTTTTT
CDR3 protein: CATSDLGSPTGELFF
V gene: TRBV24-1
D gene: -
clone size: once
J gene: TRBJ2-2

CDR3 DNA: TGTGCCAGCAGTTTTTGGACTAGCGGGACCGTCGGGCAGTACTTC
CDR3 protein: CASSFWTSGTVGQYF
V gene: TRBV28
D gene: TRBD2
clone size: -
J gene: TRBJ2-7

CDR3 DNA: TGCAGTGCTAGTGCCGTGACCAGGAGCTACGAGCAGTACTTC
CDR3 protein: CSASAVTRSYEQYF
V gene: TRBV20-1
D gene: -
clone size: many
J gene: TRBJ2-7

CDR3 DNA: TGTGCCAGCAGTTATACGACAGGGAATAATGAAAAACTGTTTTTT
CDR3 protein: CASSYTTGNNEKLFF
V gene: TRBV12-3/TRBV12-4
D gene: TRBD1
clone size: many
J gene: TRBJ1-4

CDR3 DNA: TGTGTCAGCAGTCCATCAGGAAACACTGAAGCTTTCTTT
CDR3 protein: CVSSPSGNTEAFF
V gene: TRBV12-5
D gene: -
clone size: -
J gene: TRBJ1-1

CDR3 DNA: TGTGCCAGCAGCTTGTCGGTGGGTGGTTTGGATCAGCCCCAGCATTTT
CDR3 protein: CASSLSVGGLDQPQHF
V gene: TRBV7-6
D gene: -
clone size: -
J gene: TRBJ1-5

CDR3 DNA: TGTGCCTGTGGGGGCGACGACACTGAAGCTTTCTTT
CDR3 protein: CACGGDDTEAFF
V gene: TRBV30
D gene: -
clone size: many
J gene: TRBJ1-1

CDR3 DNA: TGCAGTGCTAGAGGTGGATGGGCCCAGTACTTC
CDR3 protein: CSARGGWAQYF
V gene: TRBV20-1
D gene: -
clone size: few
J gene: TRBJ2-5

CDR3 DNA: TGTGCCAGCAGTTTAGCCAGGACTCCGTCTGGCGAGCAGTACTTC
CDR3 protein: CASSLARTPSGEQYF
V gene: TRBV27
D gene: -
clone size: -
J gene: TRBJ2-7

CDR3 DNA: TGTGCCAGCAGCCTCTCACAGGGTTCCATCTACGAGCAGTACTTC
CDR3 protein: CASSLSQGSIYEQYF
V gene: TRBV3-1
D gene: -
clone size: many
J gene: TRBJ2-7

CDR3 DNA: TGTGCCAGCTCGACAGGGGTGGGCAATCAGCCCCAGCATTTT
CDR3 protein: CASSTGVGNQPQHF
V gene: TRBV27
D gene: TRBD1
clone size: many
J gene: TRBJ1-5

CDR3 DNA: TGTGCCAGCAGCTACCGGCAGGGGTATGGCAATGAGCAGTTCTTC
CDR3 protein: CASSYRQGYGNEQFF
V gene: TRBV9
D gene: -
clone size: few
J gene: TRBJ2-1

CDR3 DNA: TGTGCCAGCAGCGCCGGGACCCAGAGGAGAACTGAAGCTTTCTTT
CDR3 protein: CASSAGTQRRTEAFF
V gene: TRBV9
D gene: -
clone size: -
J gene: TRBJ1-1

CDR3 DNA: TGTGCCAGCAGCTTCGACGGGGAATGGGGTGCCACTGAAGCTTTCTTT
CDR3 protein: CASSFDGEWGATEAFF
V gene: TRBV9
D gene: -
clone size: few
J gene: TRBJ1-1

CDR3 DNA: TGCGCCAGCAGCCCCTCAGACCCGGGGTCGAATGAGCAGTTCTTC
CDR3 protein: CASSPSDPGSNEQFF
V gene: TRBV5-1
D gene: -
clone size: many
J gene: TRBJ2-1

CDR3 DNA: TGTGCCAGCAGTTTTAGGTCCAATGAAAAACTGTTTTTT
CDR3 protein: CASSFRSNEKLFF
V gene: TRBV28
D gene: -
clone size: many
J gene: TRBJ1-4

CDR3 DNA: TGTGCCAGCAGGGTCACCCTACACGGATATAATGAAAAACTGTTTTTT
CDR3 protein: CASRVTLHGYNEKLFF
V gene: TRBV27
D gene: -
clone size: many
J gene: TRBJ1-4

CDR3 DNA: TGTGCCTGGAGGTTCGCAAAGGGCAGGGGGCCGAACAATGAGCAGTTCTTC
CDR3 protein: CAWRFAKGRGPNNEQFF
V gene: TRBV30
D gene: TRBD1
clone size: once
J gene: TRBJ2-1

CDR3 DNA: TGTGCCAGCAGCTCTCAATCGGAGAACACCGGGGAGCTGTTTTTT
CDR3 protein: CASSSQSENTGELFF
V gene: TRBV6-1
D gene: -
clone size: many
J gene: TRBJ2-2

CDR3 DNA: TGTGCCAGCAAAGGATCCATCGACAGGGGTGGAGGCTACACCTTC
CDR3 protein: CASKGSIDRGGGYTF
V gene: TRBV6-1
D gene: TRBD1
clone size: many
J gene: TRBJ1-2

CDR3 DNA: TGCAGTGCTGCTCAGATAACGGACCATTACAATGAGCAGTTCTTC
CDR3 protein: CSAAQITDHYNEQFF
V gene: TRBV20-1
D gene: -
clone size: -
J gene: TRBJ2-1

CDR3 DNA: TGCAGCGTTGAGCGGCGTGAGCAGTTCTTC
CDR3 protein: CSVERREQFF
V gene: TRBV29-1
D gene: -
clone size: many
J gene: TRBJ2-1

CDR3 DNA: TGCAGTGCTACAATCGGACCAAATTCACCCCTCCACTTT
CDR3 protein: CSATIGPNSPLHF
V gene: TRBV20-1
D gene: -
clone size: -
J gene: TRBJ1-6

CDR3 DNA: TGCGCCAGCAGCGCGGGACTAGCGGGAGAGTACGAGCAGTACTTC
CDR3 protein: CASSAGLAGEYEQYF
V gene: TRBV5-1
D gene: TRBD2
clone size: many
J gene: TRBJ2-7

CDR3 DNA: TGCGCCAGCAGCTGGGGCTCTGACTACGAGCAGTACTTC
CDR3 protein: CASSWGSDYEQYF
V gene: TRBV5-1
D gene: -
clone size: many
J gene: TRBJ2-7

CDR3 DNA: TGTGCCAGCAGCGAGGGTAGGGGCCATGAGACCCAGTACTTC
CDR3 protein: CASSEGRGHETQYF
V gene: TRBV9
D gene: -
clone size: few
J gene: TRBJ2-5

CDR3 DNA: TGTGCCAGCAGCTCCGCTAGTGCCAATGAGCAGTTCTTC
CDR3 protein: CASSSASANEQFF
V gene: TRBV9
D gene: -
clone size: once
J gene: TRBJ2-1

CDR3 DNA: TGTGCCAGCACCGTTAACCCACGGACCGGGACTAGCGGGAGTTTAAGGGCAGATACGCAGTATTTT
CDR3 protein: CASTVNPRTGTSGSLRADTQYF
V gene: TRBV12-3/TRBV12-4
D gene: TRBD2
clone size: few
J gene: TRBJ2-3

CDR3 DNA: TGTGCCAGCAGTTACTCAGGACAGGGGAACATAAATGAGCAGTTCTTC
CDR3 protein: CASSYSGQGNINEQFF
V gene: TRBV6-2/TRBV6-3
D gene: TRBD1
clone size: -
J gene: TRBJ2-1

CDR3 DNA: TGTGCCAGCAGCCGACAGACCACAGATACGCAGTATTTT
CDR3 protein: CASSRQTTDTQYF
V gene: TRBV28
D gene: -
clone size: many
J gene: TRBJ2-3

CDR3 DNA: TGCAGCGTTGAAGATCCAGGGGGGTTTAGGACCGGGGAGCTGTTTTTT
CDR3 protein: CSVEDPGGFRTGELFF
V gene: TRBV29-1
D gene: -
clone size: many
J gene: TRBJ2-2

CDR3 DNA: TGCAGTGTAGATGGGGGAGCGAGAACAGATACGCAGTATTTT
CDR3 protein: CSVDGGARTDTQYF
V gene: TRBV20-1
D gene: -
clone size: many
J gene: TRBJ2-3

CDR3 DNA: TGTGCCAGCAGCGTAGGCGGACAGGGTTGGAATGAGCAGTTCTTC
CDR3 protein: CASSVGGQGWNEQFF
V gene: TRBV9
D gene: TRBD1
clone size: -
J gene: TRBJ2-1

CDR3 DNA: TGTGCCAGCTCACCGGTGACAGATTACAGCTCCTACGAGCAGTACTTC
CDR3 protein: CASSPVTDYSSYEQYF
V gene: TRBV18
D gene: -
clone size: -
J gene: TRBJ2-7

CDR3 DNA: TGTGCCAGCAGTATCAGGGAGGGAGGGTCCTACGAGCAGTACTTC
CDR3 protein: CASSIREGGSYEQYF
V gene: TRBV27
D gene: TRBD2
clone size: few
J gene: TRBJ2-7

CDR3 DNA: TGTGCCAGCAGTACAGGGTACTCCTACAATGAGCAGTTCTTC
CDR3 protein: CASSTGYSYNEQFF
V gene: TRBV7-3
D gene: -
clone size: many
J gene: TRBJ2-1

CDR3 DNA: TGTGCCAGCAGGCAGACTAGCGGGGGGCCTCGTCCCGTAGATACGCAGTATTTT
CDR3 protein: CASRQTSGGPRPVDTQYF
V gene: TRBV7-2
D gene: TRBD2
clone size: many
J gene: TRBJ2-3

CDR3 DNA: TGTGCCAGCAGGCTTCTAGCGGTGAGCTCCTACAATGAGCAGTTCTTC
CDR3 protein: CASRLLAVSSYNEQFF
V gene: TRBV11-2
D gene: TRBD2
clone size: many
J gene: TRBJ2-1

CDR3 DNA: TGTGCCAGCAGTTTTGGAGGCAGCAATCAGCCCCAGCATTTT
CDR3 protein: CASSFGGSNQPQHF
V gene: TRBV28
D gene: -
clone size: many
J gene: TRBJ1-5